The 4 T cell receptor beta chains given below trace back to one sample, sequenced in a study of CD8+ T cells in alopecia areata. RNA extraction and reverse transcription yielded cDNA as sequencing template. The assay was immunoSEQ multiplex PCR, and TCRdb's table has in-frame clones only and misses some. The sample comprises under 250,000 clones, around 62% of which are singletons, and under 0.5% rests with the top ten. Sequencing was performed on CD4+ T cells sorted from blood, taken at week 0. All receptors derive from a human donor with alopecia areata.

The genes are TRBV29-1 and TRBJ2-5, with D perhaps matching TRBD1 (6 bases). V lost 4 bases and J lost 4, with 16 bases in between. The CDR3 is 14 residues long. The germline gives CDR1 SQVTM, CDR2 ANQGSEA. CDR3 DNA: TGCAGCGTTGGAAAGGGGGTGGTCTCAGAGACCCAGTACTTC. The encoded protein is CSVGKGVVSETQYF.

The rearrangement uses TRBV29-1 and TRBJ1-4; the match to TRBD1 covers 9 bases. Unmatched junction bases numbered 12, after V lost 6 bases and J lost 7 bases. Germline lookup yields CDR1 SQVTM and CDR2 ANQGSEA. The CDR3 has 15 residues. The CDR3 coding sequence is TGCAGCGTAGAGGGTACAGGGGGCTTTGGTGAAAAACTGTTTTTT. Translated, it gives CSVEGTGGFGEKLFF.

V usage is TRBV11-2 and J usage is TRBJ2-1, with 7 positions matching TRBD1. V shed 5 bases, J shed 3 bases, and the junction held 10 bases outside the gene matches. Germline V gives CDR1 SGHAT, CDR2 FQNNGV. The CDR3 sequence is 16 residues long. CDR3 in DNA: TGTGCCAGCAGCCCGGGACAGAAAGCCCTCTACAATGAGCAGTTCTTC. Protein: CASSPGQKALYNEQFF.

The CDR3 sequence: CASRTGAPYEQYF. CDR3 DNA: TGTGCCAGTAGGACAGGGGCACCCTACGAGCAGTACTTC. The J gene is TRBJ2-7, the V gene TRBV6-1, with TRBD1 matching over 9 bases. The CDR3 has 13 residues. V lost 9 bases to trimming and J lost 2 bases; unmatched junction nucleotides: 5. Germline CDR1 and CDR2: MNHNS and SASEGT.